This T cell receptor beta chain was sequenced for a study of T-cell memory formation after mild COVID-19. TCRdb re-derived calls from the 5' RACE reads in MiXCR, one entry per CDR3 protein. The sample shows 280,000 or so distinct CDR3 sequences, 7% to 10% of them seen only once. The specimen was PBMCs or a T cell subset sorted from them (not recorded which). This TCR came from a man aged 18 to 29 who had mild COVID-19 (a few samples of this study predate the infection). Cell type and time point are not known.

The CDR3 DNA is TGTGCCAGCAGCCGTAGACGGGGCAGGGGGCAAGAGACCCAGTACTTC. It codes for CASSRRRGRGQETQYF. This chain uses TRBV28 with TRBJ2-5; 7 nucleotides agree with TRBD1. This CDR3 has 16 residues. The germline gives CDR1 MDHEN, CDR2 SYDVKM. V lost 6 bases to trimming and J lost 2 bases; unmatched junction nucleotides: 12.